This passage covers 11 T cell receptor beta chains from one sample sequenced in a study of CD8 T cells in Susac syndrome. Reverse transcription used 0.5 to 1 ug RNA and random hexamers. TCRdb recomputed calls from the immunoSEQ multiplex PCR reads with MiXCR, one row per CDR3 protein. The sample contains approximately 190,000 distinct CDR3 sequences, over 90% of which appear only once. Sequencing input: CD8+ T cells from PBMCs. Receptors were obtained from a human donor with Susac syndrome.

The V gene is TRBV7-9, the J gene TRBJ2-2; D unresolved. The germline V gene has CDR1 SEHNR and CDR2 FQNEAQ (reference sequence). The CDR3 spans 16 residues. V was trimmed by 3 bases and J by 3 bases, leaving 14 bases between them. DNA for the CDR3: TGTGCCAGCAGCTTTGGGTCGGCCCGAGACACCGGGGAGCTGTTTTTT. Translating gives CASSFGSARDTGELFF.

This chain joins TRBV30 and TRBJ1-4; 8 bases agree with TRBD1. The V gene's germline CDR1 is GTSNPN and CDR2 SVGIG (reference sequence). V was pared by 1 base and J by 6 bases, with 10 bases of the junction left unmatched. The CDR3 runs to 16 residues. This chain's CDR3 is CAWSATWDRIYEKLFF. The CDR3 DNA follows: TGTGCCTGGAGTGCCACTTGGGACAGGATTTATGAAAAACTGTTTTTT.

The chain combines TRBV27 with TRBJ2-7; weak D call: TRBD2 (5 bases). V dropped 8 bases and J dropped 2 bases, with 19 bases sitting between them. Germline V CDR1 and CDR2: MNHEY, SMNVEV (reference sequence). This CDR3 contains 15 residues. In DNA, the CDR3 is TGTGCCAGCCGTCCTAGCAGCTCCATTACCTACGAGCAGTACTTC. Its translation is CASRPSSSITYEQYF.

The chain joins TRBV2 to TRBJ2-1; 9 bases map to TRBD2. The length of the CDR3 is 17 residues. With V trimmed by 1 base and J by 3 bases, 7 bases remained unmatched. CDR1 SNHLY and CDR2 FYNNEI come from the germline V gene. The CDR3 DNA follows: TGTGCCAGCAGTGAAGGAGTAGGGACTAGCCTCTACAATGAGCAGTTCTTC. As protein: CASSEGVGTSLYNEQFF.

V usage is TRBV9 and J usage is TRBJ2-5, with 13 bases identical to TRBD2. This CDR3 has 16 amino acids. Germline CDR1 is SGDLS and CDR2 is YYNGEE. Germline trimming cut 3 bases from V and 5 bases from J; bases unmatched to any gene: 7. This chain's CDR3 is CASSGTSGGGRETQYF. Written as DNA, the CDR3 is TGTGCCAGCAGCGGGACTAGCGGGGGAGGTCGGGAGACCCAGTACTTC.

Only one count was recorded for this clonotype. The chain uses TRBV27 and TRBJ2-1; TRBD2 matches at 7 bases. V was clipped by 7 bases and J by 15 bases; unmatched bases: 24. The CDR3 runs to 16 residues. Germline V gene data show CDR1 as MNHEY and CDR2 as SMNVEV (reference sequence). CDR3 amino acids: CASTEIAGETLQTWFF. The CDR3 region has the DNA TGTGCCAGCACGGAGATAGCGGGCGAAACCCTACAAACATGGTTCTTC.

The chain is built from TRBV12-3 or TRBV12-4 and TRBJ2-3; D possibly uses TRBD1 or TRBD2 (5 bases each). V gave up 5 bases and J gave up 0 bases, with 15 bases separating them. The CDR3 runs to 16 residues. CDR3 sequence reads: CASSPERWGSTDTQYF. The DNA of the CDR3 is TGTGCCAGCAGTCCCGAGAGGTGGGGGAGCACAGATACGCAGTATTTT.

This sequence joins TRBV30 and TRBJ2-3; TRBD1 agrees at 7 bases. The germline gives CDR1 GTSNPN, CDR2 SVGIG (reference sequence). J lost 4 bases, V lost 1 base, and 17 bases had no gene match. This CDR3 is built from 18 residues. The CDR3 here is CAWSADPLDRDFADTQYF. CDR3 sequence (DNA): TGTGCCTGGAGTGCCGACCCTCTTGACAGGGATTTTGCAGATACGCAGTATTTT.

V gene TRBV29-1 combines with J gene TRBJ1-2; 7 bases are a match to TRBD1. CDR1 is SQVTM, CDR2 ANQGSEA, per germline. This CDR3 contains 13 residues. V shed 2 bases, J shed 4 bases, and the junction held 4 bases outside the gene matches. The CDR3 spells CSVESQGTYGYTF. The CDR3 DNA sequence: TGCAGCGTTGAATCACAGGGGACCTATGGCTACACCTTC.

V usage is TRBV5-1 and J usage is TRBJ2-2, with 11 bases matching TRBD1. The J segment lost 4 bases and the V segment lost 0 bases, leaving 2 bases of the junction unmatched. Germline values: CDR1 SGHRS, CDR2 YFSETQ. This CDR3 is built from 16 residues. CDR3 DNA: TGCGCCAGCAGCTTGGCCGGGACAGGGGGCACCGGGGAGCTGTTTTTT. Translation: CASSLAGTGGTGELFF.

This clonotype was picked up a small number of times. V is TRBV4-2 and J is TRBJ2-7; 7 bases map to TRBD2. Germline V gives CDR1 LGHNA, CDR2 YNFKEQ. This CDR3 has 14 residues. V shed 3 bases, J shed 3 bases, and the junction held 5 bases outside the gene matches. The CDR3 bases are TGTGCCAGCAGCCAGGGCGGGACTAACTACGAGCAGTACTTC. It specifies CASSQGGTNYEQYF.